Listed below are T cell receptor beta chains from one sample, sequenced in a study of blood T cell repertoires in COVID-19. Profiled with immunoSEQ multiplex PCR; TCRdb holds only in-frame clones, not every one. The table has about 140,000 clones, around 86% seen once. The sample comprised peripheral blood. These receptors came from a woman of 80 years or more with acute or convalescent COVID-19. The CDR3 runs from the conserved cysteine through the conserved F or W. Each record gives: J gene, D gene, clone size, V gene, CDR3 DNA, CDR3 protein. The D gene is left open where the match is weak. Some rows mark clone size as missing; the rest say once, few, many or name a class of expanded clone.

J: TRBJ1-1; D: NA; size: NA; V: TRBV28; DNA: TGTGCCAGCAGTTTTCTTCGGGGGAACACTGAAGCTTTCTTT; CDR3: CASSFLRGNTEAFF
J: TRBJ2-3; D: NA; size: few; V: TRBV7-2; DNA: TGTGCCAGCACCCCTGGAGCTAGCCCCACAGATACGCAGTATTTT; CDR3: CASTPGASPTDTQYF
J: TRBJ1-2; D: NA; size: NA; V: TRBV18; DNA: TGTGCCAGCTCCCGGGGGGAGATCTATGGCTACACCTTC; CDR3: CASSRGEIYGYTF
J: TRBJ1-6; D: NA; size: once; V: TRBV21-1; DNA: TGTGCCAGCAGCAAAGAGCTAACAGGGAATTCACCCCTCCACTTT; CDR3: CASSKELTGNSPLHF
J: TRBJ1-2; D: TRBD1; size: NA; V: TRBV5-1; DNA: TGCGCCAGCAGCTCGAACAGAGGGACAGGGGGATTCGGCTACACCTTC; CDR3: CASSSNRGTGGFGYTF
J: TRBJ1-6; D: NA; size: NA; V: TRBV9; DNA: TGTGCCAGCAGCGAAATCCCTCAGGATTCACCCCTCCACTTT; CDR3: CASSEIPQDSPLHF
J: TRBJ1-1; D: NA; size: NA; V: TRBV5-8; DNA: TGTGCCAGCAGCTTGGTCACCTTTGGCGCTTTCTTT; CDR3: CASSLVTFGAFF
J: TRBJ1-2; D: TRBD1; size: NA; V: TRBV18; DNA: TGTGCCAGCTCACGACCGCGGCTACGGGGCCTAACAGGGGGCGAGGATTCTAACTATGGCTACACCTTC; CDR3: CASSRPRLRGLTGGEDSNYGYTF
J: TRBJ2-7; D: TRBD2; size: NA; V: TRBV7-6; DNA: TGTGCCAGCAGCCGAGTAGCGGGGACTGCCTACGAGCAGTACTTC; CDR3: CASSRVAGTAYEQYF
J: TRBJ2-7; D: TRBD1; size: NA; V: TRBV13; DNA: TGTGCCAGCAGCGATAATTCCGGGACAGGGGGCTACGAGCAGTACTTC; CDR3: CASSDNSGTGGYEQYF
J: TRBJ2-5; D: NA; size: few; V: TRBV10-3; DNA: TGTGCCATCAGGGACCCGACGGGAGAGGGGGAGACCCAGTACTTC; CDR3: CAIRDPTGEGETQYF